This entry concerns a single TCR beta chain. The data derive from a study of OX40 agonist ivuxolimab in advanced cancers. This CDR3 has 14 amino acids. Germline lookup yields CDR1 MGHRA and CDR2 YSYEKL. Trimming left V 1 base short and J 5 bases short, with 10 bases between. Assay used: immunoSEQ multiplex PCR; TCRdb lists only in-frame clones, some missing. The sample records roughly 56,000 clones, approximately 81% being singletons. The source was CD4+ or CD8+ T cells sorted from blood, collected in a trial of the OX40 agonist ivuxolimab. This TCR was recovered from an adult with an advanced solid tumor such as melanoma, head and neck, liver or kidney cancer. The chain links TRBV4-1 to TRBJ2-3; D unresolved. CDR3 coding DNA: TGCGCCAGCAGCCAAGTTCCGGTCGGAGATACGCAGTATTTT. It specifies CASSQVPVGDTQYF.